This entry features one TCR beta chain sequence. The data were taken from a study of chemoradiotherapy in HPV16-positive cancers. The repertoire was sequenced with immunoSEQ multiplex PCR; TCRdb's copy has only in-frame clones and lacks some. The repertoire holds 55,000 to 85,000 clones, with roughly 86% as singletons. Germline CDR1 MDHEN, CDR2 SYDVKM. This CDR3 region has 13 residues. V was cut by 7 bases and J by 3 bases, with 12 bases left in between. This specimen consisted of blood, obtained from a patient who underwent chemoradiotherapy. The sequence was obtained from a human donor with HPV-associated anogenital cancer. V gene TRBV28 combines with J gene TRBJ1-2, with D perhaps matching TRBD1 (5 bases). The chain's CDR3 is CASNTGTDYGYTF. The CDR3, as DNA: TGTGCCAGCAACACCGGGACCGACTATGGCTACACCTTC.